The rows below give T cell receptor beta chains drawn from one sample of a study of shared clonotypes between healthy human individuals. Here immunoSEQ multiplex PCR was the method, and the copy in TCRdb shows in-frame clones only, minus some. The sample lists around 990,000 clones, approximately 80% occurring once. Specimen: memory CD4+ T cells from PBMCs. These receptors were obtained from a man between 18 and 29 years old in good health. Some clones in this sample may be carry-over from other donors' samples. The CDR3 runs from the conserved cysteine through the conserved F or W. D genes are given only for firm matches. Size is omitted from some rows. Given values are once, few, many or a class for expanded clones.

cdr3_aa: CASSPGTGRNTIYF
cdr3_nt: TGTGCCAGCAGCCCCGGGACAGGCCGAAACACCATATATTTT
d_call: TRBD1
j_call: TRBJ1-3
clone_size: NA
v_call: TRBV11-2

cdr3_aa: CASSKGGGRGYNEQFF
cdr3_nt: TGTGCCAGTAGCAAAGGAGGCGGTAGAGGATACAATGAGCAGTTCTTC
d_call: NA
j_call: TRBJ2-1
clone_size: NA
v_call: TRBV19

cdr3_aa: CASSINRGPLHF
cdr3_nt: TGTGCCAGCAGCATAAACAGGGGTCCCCTCCACTTT
d_call: TRBD1
j_call: TRBJ1-6
clone_size: NA
v_call: TRBV7-9

cdr3_aa: CASSLPPLVTGSRNTIYF
cdr3_nt: TGTGCCAGCAGTTTACCCCCCCTCGTGACCGGGTCGCGAAACACCATATATTTT
d_call: NA
j_call: TRBJ1-3
clone_size: NA
v_call: TRBV28

cdr3_aa: CAWSEETEAFF
cdr3_nt: TGTGCCTGGAGTGAGGAGACTGAAGCTTTCTTT
d_call: NA
j_call: TRBJ1-1
clone_size: NA
v_call: TRBV30

cdr3_aa: CASSPQGDEQYF
cdr3_nt: TGCGCCAGCAGCCCACAGGGCGACGAGCAGTACTTC
d_call: NA
j_call: TRBJ2-7
clone_size: NA
v_call: TRBV5-1

cdr3_aa: CASRSLRPPWNEQYF
cdr3_nt: TGTGCCAGCAGATCTCTACGGCCCCCGTGGAACGAGCAGTACTTC
d_call: NA
j_call: TRBJ2-7
clone_size: once
v_call: TRBV6-1

cdr3_aa: CASSSGTRATGELFF
cdr3_nt: TGTGCCAGCAGCTCCGGGACTAGAGCCACCGGGGAGCTGTTTTTT
d_call: TRBD2
j_call: TRBJ2-2
clone_size: NA
v_call: TRBV7-8

cdr3_aa: CASSFPTSGYDYEQYF
cdr3_nt: TGTGCCAGCAGCTTCCCTACTAGCGGGTACGACTACGAGCAGTACTTC
d_call: TRBD2
j_call: TRBJ2-7
clone_size: NA
v_call: TRBV11-2

cdr3_aa: CASSEVTGGEQYF
cdr3_nt: TGTGCCAGCAGTGAAGTCACTGGGGGGGAGCAGTACTTC
d_call: NA
j_call: TRBJ2-7
clone_size: NA
v_call: TRBV6-1

cdr3_aa: CASTQGPGELFF
cdr3_nt: TGTGCCAGCACTCAGGGCCCTGGGGAGCTGTTTTTT
d_call: NA
j_call: TRBJ2-2
clone_size: NA
v_call: TRBV11-2

cdr3_aa: CASSLRSIEAFF
cdr3_nt: TGTGCCAGCAGTTTAAGGAGTATTGAAGCTTTCTTT
d_call: NA
j_call: TRBJ1-1
clone_size: NA
v_call: TRBV28

cdr3_aa: CAISEPQARANYGYTF
cdr3_nt: TGTGCCATCAGTGAGCCCCAAGCTAGGGCTAACTATGGCTACACCTTC
d_call: NA
j_call: TRBJ1-2
clone_size: NA
v_call: TRBV10-3

cdr3_aa: CASSRALTLQETQYF
cdr3_nt: TGTGCCAGCAGCCGGGCTTTGACACTTCAAGAGACCCAGTACTTC
d_call: NA
j_call: TRBJ2-5
clone_size: NA
v_call: TRBV6-5

cdr3_aa: CASSFGTGNQPQHF
cdr3_nt: TGCGCCAGCAGCTTCGGGACGGGCAATCAGCCCCAGCATTTT
d_call: NA
j_call: TRBJ1-5
clone_size: once
v_call: TRBV5-1

cdr3_aa: CASRRTGGEAEAFF
cdr3_nt: TGTGCCAGCAGGAGAACAGGGGGCGAAGCTGAAGCTTTCTTT
d_call: TRBD1
j_call: TRBJ1-1
clone_size: NA
v_call: TRBV2

cdr3_aa: CASATGVGNQPQHF
cdr3_nt: TGTGCCAGCGCAACAGGGGTCGGCAATCAGCCCCAGCATTTT
d_call: TRBD1
j_call: TRBJ1-5
clone_size: NA
v_call: TRBV6-1

cdr3_aa: CASSHAGMDNQPQHF
cdr3_nt: TGTGCCAGCTCCCATGCAGGGATGGATAATCAGCCCCAGCATTTT
d_call: NA
j_call: TRBJ1-5
clone_size: NA
v_call: TRBV28